The clone carrying this T cell receptor beta chain has a count of ten or more. The antigen is unknown. This specimen comes from a study of identical twins. Study outcomes and limitations: Modelling approaches yielded underestimates of out-of-frame TCR alpha sharing between monozygotic twins.

Template switching added a universal primer site, and cDNA bore unique molecular identifiers. TCRdb fed the 5' RACE reads into MiXCR, producing one record per CDR3 protein. The table shows 420,000 or so distinct CDR3 sequences, with 15% to 20% occurring only once. Sequencing was done on a sample of naive T cells sorted from blood. The receptor was derived from a man between 45 and 60 years old in good health.

As DNA, the CDR3 is TGTGCCAGCTCACCGACAGTAACGATCTACGAGCAGTACTTC. Protein sequence: CASSPTVTIYEQYF. V is TRBV18 and J is TRBJ2-7; possibly TRBD1 for D (5 bases). The CDR3 is 14 amino acids. With 3 bases removed from V and 3 bases from J, the gap between germline ends came to 12 bases. Germline CDR1 and CDR2: KGHSH and LQKENI.